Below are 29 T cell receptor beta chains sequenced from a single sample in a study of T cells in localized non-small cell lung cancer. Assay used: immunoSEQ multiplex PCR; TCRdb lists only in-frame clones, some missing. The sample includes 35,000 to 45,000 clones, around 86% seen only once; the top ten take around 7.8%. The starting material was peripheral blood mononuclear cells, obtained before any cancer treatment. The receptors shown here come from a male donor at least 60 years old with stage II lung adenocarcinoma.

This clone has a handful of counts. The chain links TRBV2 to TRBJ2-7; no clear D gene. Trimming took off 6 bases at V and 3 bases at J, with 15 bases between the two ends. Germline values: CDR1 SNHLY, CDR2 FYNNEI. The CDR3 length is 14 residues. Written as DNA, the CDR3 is TGTGCCAGCAGAGCCGAAACAGCAGACTACGAGCAGTACTTC. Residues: CASRAETADYEQYF.

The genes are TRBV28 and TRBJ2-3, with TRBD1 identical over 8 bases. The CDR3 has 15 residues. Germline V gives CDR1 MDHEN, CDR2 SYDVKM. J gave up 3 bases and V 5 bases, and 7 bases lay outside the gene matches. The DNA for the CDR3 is TGTGCCAGCAGTCGAGGACAGGGTGGAACAGATACGCAGTATTTT. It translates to CASSRGQGGTDTQYF.

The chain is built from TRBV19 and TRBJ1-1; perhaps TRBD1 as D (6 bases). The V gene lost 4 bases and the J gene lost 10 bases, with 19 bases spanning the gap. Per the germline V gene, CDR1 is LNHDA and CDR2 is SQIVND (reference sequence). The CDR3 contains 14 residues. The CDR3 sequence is CASSRAGAQRGAFF. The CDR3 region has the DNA TGTGCCAGTAGTAGGGCAGGGGCCCAGAGGGGAGCTTTCTTT. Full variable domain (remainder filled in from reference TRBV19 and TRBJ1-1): DGGITQSPKYLFRKEGQNVTLSCEQNLNHDAMYWYRQDPGQGLRLIYYSQIVNDFQKGDIAEGYSVSREKKESFPLTVTSAQKNPTAFYLCASSRAGAQRGAFFGQGTRLTVV.

CDR3 nucleotides: TGTGCCAGTAGTATAGAAGGGAACTATGGCTACACCTTC. Translated, it gives CASSIEGNYGYTF. V gene TRBV19 combines with J gene TRBJ1-2; no firm D call. With 0 bases removed from V and 2 bases from J, the gap between germline ends came to 4 bases. Germline-derived CDR1 and CDR2 are LNHDA and SQIVND (reference sequence). This CDR3 has 13 residues.

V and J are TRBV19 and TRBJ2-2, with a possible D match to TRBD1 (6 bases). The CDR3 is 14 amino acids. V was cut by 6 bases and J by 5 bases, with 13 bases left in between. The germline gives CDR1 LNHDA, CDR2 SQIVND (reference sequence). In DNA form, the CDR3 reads TGTGCCAGTAGCACAACTAGGGGGACCGGGGAGCTGTTTTTT. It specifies CASSTTRGTGELFF.

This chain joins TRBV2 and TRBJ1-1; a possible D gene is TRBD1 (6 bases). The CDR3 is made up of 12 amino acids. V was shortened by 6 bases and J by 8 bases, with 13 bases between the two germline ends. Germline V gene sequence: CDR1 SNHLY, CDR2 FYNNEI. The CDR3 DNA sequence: TGTGCCAGCAGCCGAACAGGGCGGGAAGCTTTCTTT. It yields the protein CASSRTGREAFF. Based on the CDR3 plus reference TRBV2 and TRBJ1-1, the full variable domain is EPEVTQTPSHQVTQMGQEVILRCVPISNHLYFYWYRQILGQKVEFLVSFYNNEISEKSEIFDDQFSVERPDGSNFTLKIRSTKLEDSAMYFCASSRTGREAFFGQGTRLTVV.

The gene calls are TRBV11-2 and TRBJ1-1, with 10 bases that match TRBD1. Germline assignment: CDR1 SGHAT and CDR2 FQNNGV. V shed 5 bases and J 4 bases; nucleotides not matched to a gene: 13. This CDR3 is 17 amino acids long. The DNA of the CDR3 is TGTGCCAGCAGCCTAGGGGACAGGGGAAAGGTGGGCACTGAAGCTTTCTTT. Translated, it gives CASSLGDRGKVGTEAFF.

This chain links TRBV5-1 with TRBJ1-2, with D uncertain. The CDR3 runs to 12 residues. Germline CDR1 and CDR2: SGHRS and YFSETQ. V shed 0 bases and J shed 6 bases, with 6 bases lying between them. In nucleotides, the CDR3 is TGCGCCAGCAGCTTGGGACGGGATGGCTACACCTTC. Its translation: CASSLGRDGYTF.

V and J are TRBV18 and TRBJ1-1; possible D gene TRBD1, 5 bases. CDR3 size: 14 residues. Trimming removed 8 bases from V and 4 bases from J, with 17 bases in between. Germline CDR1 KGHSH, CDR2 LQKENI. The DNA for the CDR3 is TGTGCCAGCCGCGATGGGGCCGGGAGCACTGAAGCTTTCTTT. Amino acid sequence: CASRDGAGSTEAFF.

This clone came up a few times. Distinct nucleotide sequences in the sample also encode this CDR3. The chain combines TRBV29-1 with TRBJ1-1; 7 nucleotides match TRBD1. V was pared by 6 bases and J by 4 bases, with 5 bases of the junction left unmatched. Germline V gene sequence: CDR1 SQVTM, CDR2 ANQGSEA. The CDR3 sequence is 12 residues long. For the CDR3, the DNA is TGCAGCGTCAGACAGGGCGGCACTGAAGCTTTCTTT. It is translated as CSVRQGGTEAFF.

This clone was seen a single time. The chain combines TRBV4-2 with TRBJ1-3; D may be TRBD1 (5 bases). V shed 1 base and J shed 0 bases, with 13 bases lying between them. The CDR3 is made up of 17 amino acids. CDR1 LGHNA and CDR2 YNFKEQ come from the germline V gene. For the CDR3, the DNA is TGTGCCAGCAGCCAAGCTTCTGGAGGGGACTCTGGAAACACCATATATTTT. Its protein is CASSQASGGDSGNTIYF.

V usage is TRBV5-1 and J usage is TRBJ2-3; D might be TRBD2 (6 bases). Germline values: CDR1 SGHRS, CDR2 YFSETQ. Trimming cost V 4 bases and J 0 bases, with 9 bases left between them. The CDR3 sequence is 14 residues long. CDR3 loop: CASSRDSSTDTQYF. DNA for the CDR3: TGCGCCAGCAGCCGGGACTCGAGCACAGATACGCAGTATTTT.

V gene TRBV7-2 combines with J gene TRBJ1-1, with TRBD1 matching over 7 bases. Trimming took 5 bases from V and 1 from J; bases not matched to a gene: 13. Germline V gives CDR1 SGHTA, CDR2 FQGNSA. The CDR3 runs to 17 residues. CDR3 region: CASSPRDSFPPNTEAFF. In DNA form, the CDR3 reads TGTGCCAGCAGCCCGCGGGACAGTTTCCCCCCGAACACTGAAGCTTTCTTT.

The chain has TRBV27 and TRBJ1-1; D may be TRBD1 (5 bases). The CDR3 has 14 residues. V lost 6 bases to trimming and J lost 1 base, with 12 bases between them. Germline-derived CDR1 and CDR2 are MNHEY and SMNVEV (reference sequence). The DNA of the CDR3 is TGTGCCAGCAGACACACCGGGGGGAACACTGAAGCTTTCTTT. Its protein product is CASRHTGGNTEAFF.

This CDR3 is CASSLENGRGEQFF. CDR3 DNA sequence: TGTGCCAGCAGCTTAGAAAACGGGCGTGGTGAGCAGTTCTTC. This chain connects TRBV7-8 to TRBJ2-1; D unresolved. The CDR3 runs to 14 residues. Germline values: CDR1 SGHVS, CDR2 FQNEAQ. V lost 1 base to trimming and J lost 9 bases, with 13 bases between them. The complete variable domain, with remaining parts taken from reference TRBV7-8 and TRBJ2-1, reads GAGVSQSPRYKVAKRGQDVALRCDPISGHVSLFWYQQALGQGPEFLTYFQNEAQLDKSGLPSDRFFAERPEGSVSTLKIQRTQQEDSAVYLCASSLENGRGEQFFGPGTRLTVL.

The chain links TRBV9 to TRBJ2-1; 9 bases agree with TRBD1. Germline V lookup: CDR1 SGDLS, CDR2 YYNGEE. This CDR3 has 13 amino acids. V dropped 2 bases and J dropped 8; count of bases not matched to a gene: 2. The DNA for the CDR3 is TGTGCCAGCAGCGTTACAGGGGGCCATGAGCAGTTCTTC. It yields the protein CASSVTGGHEQFF.

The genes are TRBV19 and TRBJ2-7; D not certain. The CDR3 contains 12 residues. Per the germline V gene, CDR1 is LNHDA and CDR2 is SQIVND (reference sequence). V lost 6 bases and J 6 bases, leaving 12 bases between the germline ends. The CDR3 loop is CASSRTSGEQYF. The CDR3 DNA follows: TGTGCCAGTAGCCGGACGTCTGGCGAGCAGTACTTC.

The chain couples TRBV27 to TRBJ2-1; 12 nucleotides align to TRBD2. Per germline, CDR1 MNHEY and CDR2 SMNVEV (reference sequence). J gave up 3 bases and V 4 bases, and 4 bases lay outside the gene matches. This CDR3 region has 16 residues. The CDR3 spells CASSSGTSGYYNEQFF. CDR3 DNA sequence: TGTGCCAGCAGTTCTGGGACTAGCGGGTACTACAATGAGCAGTTCTTC.

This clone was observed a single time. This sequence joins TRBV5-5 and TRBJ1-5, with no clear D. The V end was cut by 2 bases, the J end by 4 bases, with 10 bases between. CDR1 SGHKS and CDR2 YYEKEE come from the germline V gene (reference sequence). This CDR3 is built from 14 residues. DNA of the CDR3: TGTGCCAGCAGCTTCGGCGGTGCGAATCAGCCCCAGCATTTT. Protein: CASSFGGANQPQHF.

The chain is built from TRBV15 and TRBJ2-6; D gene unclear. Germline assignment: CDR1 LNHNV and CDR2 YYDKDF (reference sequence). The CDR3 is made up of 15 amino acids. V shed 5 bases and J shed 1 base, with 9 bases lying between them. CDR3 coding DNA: TGTGCCACCAGCGCGCCGTTATCTGGGGCCAACGTCCTGACTTTC. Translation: CATSAPLSGANVLTF.

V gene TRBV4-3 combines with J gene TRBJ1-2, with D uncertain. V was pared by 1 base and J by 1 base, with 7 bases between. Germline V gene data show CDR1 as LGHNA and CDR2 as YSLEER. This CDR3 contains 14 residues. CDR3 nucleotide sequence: TGCGCCAGCAGCCAAGGGATCGATAACTATGGCTACACCTTC. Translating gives CASSQGIDNYGYTF.

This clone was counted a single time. CDR3 nucleotides: TGTGCCAGCAGCTCCGGGGGACTAGCGGGAGGACTCACAAACAATGAGCAGTTCTTC. Its translation: CASSSGGLAGGLTNNEQFF. The chain couples TRBV5-4 to TRBJ2-1; TRBD2 matches at 15 bases. J lost 5 bases, V lost 3 bases, and 12 bases had no gene match. The length of the CDR3 is 19 residues. The germline CDR1 and CDR2 sequences are SGHNT and YYREEE (reference sequence).

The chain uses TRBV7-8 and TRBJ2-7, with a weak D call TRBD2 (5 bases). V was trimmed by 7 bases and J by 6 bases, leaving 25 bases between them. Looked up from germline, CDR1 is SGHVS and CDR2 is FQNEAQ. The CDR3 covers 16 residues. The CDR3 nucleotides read TGTGCCAGCACCCAAGGGAGCGCCGTTACCGGGCGCGAGCAGTACTTC. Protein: CASTQGSAVTGREQYF.

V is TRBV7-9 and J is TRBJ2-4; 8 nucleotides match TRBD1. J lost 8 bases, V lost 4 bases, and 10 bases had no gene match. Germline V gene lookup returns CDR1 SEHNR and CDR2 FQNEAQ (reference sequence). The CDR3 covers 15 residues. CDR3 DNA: TGTGCCAGCAGCTACCCAGGGCCACAGGGGGACATTCAGTACTTC. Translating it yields CASSYPGPQGDIQYF. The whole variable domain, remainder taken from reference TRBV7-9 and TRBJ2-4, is DTGVSQNPRHKITKRGQNVTFRCDPISEHNRLYWYRQTLGQGPEFLTYFQNEAQLEKSRLLSDRFSAERPKGSFSTLEIQRTEQGDSAMYLCASSYPGPQGDIQYFGAGTRLSVL.

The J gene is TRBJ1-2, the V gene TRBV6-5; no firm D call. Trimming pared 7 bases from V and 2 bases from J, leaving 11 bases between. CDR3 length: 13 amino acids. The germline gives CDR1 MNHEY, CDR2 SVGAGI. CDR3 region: CASKRSENYGYTF. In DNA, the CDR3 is TGTGCCAGCAAAAGGAGCGAGAACTATGGCTACACCTTC.

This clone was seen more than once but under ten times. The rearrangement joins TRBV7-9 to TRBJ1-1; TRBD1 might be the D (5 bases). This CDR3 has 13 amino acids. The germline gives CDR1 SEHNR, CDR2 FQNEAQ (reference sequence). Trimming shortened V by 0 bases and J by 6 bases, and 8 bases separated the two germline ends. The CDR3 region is CASSLAGVSEAFF. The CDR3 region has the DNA TGTGCCAGCAGCTTAGCGGGGGTATCTGAAGCTTTCTTT.

CDR3 region: CSVRLDRRTPDTQYF. The CDR3 nucleotides are TGCAGCGTTCGGCTCGATCGGAGGACACCAGATACGCAGTATTTT. The chain joins TRBV29-1 to TRBJ2-3; either TRBD1 or TRBD2 may supply D (5 bases each). In germline, CDR1 is SQVTM, CDR2 ANQGSEA. The V gene lost 5 bases and the J gene lost 4 bases, with 19 bases spanning the gap. The CDR3 length is 15 residues.

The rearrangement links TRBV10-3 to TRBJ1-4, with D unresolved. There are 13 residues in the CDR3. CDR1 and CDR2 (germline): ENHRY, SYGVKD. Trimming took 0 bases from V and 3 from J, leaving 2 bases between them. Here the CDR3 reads CAISESSNEKLFF. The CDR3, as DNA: TGTGCCATCAGTGAGTCGTCTAATGAAAAACTGTTTTTT.

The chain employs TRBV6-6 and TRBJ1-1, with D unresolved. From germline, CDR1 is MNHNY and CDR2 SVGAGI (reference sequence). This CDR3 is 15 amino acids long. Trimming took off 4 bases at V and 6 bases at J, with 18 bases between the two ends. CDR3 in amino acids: CASSFGVLVRAEAFF. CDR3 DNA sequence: TGTGCCAGCAGTTTTGGGGTATTGGTCCGGGCTGAAGCTTTCTTT.